This TCR beta chain derives from a study of neoadjuvant nivolumab and ipilimumab in lung cancer (dated by TCRdb to the early 2020s). Concerning the study at large: Intravenous nivolumab was dosed at 3 mg/kg on days 1, 15 and 29, and in the combination arm ipilimumab 1 mg/kg was added on day 1 only. The trial treated approximately 46 patients with operable NSCLC: roughly 23 were randomized to nivolumab monotherapy and some 21 to nivolumab plus ipilimumab. The study compared TCR repertoires in pretherapy (baseline) peripheral blood with TCR repertoires in tumors resected at surgery after neoadjuvant immune checkpoint blockade. For each study arm, the primary endpoint of the trial was the rate of major pathologic response (MPR) in the intention-to-treat population. Matched pretherapy and resected tumor pairs were analyzed from seven patients, of whom four had been treated with nivolumab and three with nivolumab plus ipilimumab. Overall study results and their limits: TCR richness and clonality were greater in resected tumors than in tumor-adjacent uninvolved lung, and increases were seen in more dual-therapy-treated tumors. No significant correlation was found between TCR clonality and pathologic tumor regression, and only a single major-pathologic-response sample was available for the analysis of TCR clonality versus pathologic tumor regression. A positive correlation was observed between pretherapy blood TCR richness and richness in tumors resected after neoadjuvant therapy (Spearman R = 0.82). A small number of samples was subjected to TCR sequencing. From pretherapy to surgery, tumor T-cell richness and clonality increased in three of three dual-therapy tumors but in only two of four nivolumab-treated tumors.

Explained via the paper, the time point label denotes: at surgical resection after neoadjuvant nivolumab +/- ipilimumab. Samples came from the phase 2 randomized NEOSTAR trial, which tested neoadjuvant nivolumab or nivolumab plus ipilimumab followed by surgery in operable NSCLC. With respect to this clone: Its recognized antigen is unknown. Base qualities are not recorded, but no much larger clone differs from it by a single base.

The library came from the immunoSEQ multiplex PCR assay. In the original analysis: Richness and clonality were used to summarize the repertoires, and clones that significantly expanded or contracted between pre- and post-therapy samples were identified. TCRdb carries this immuneACCESS record with in-frame sequences only. Its versions omit some clonotypes, under half of them owing to an unresolved V gene in the studies checked, with the rest unexplained. V, J and clone size are those of that table, while D and trimming were read from the DNA. For this sample there are about 28,000 clones; over 80% appear just once. 4.5% to 5.5% of the sample comes from the top ten. From its cysteine to its phenylalanine, the CDR3 spans 14 amino acids. The kept DNA is CDR3 alone, 42 bases in frame from the first base. The V end loses 2 bases and the J end loses 6 bases, and a stretch of 15 bases separates them. For CDR1 and CDR2, the germline V gene lists SGHRS and YFSETQ.

Sequences were derived from tumor tissue, sampled after neoadjuvant nivolumab, alone or with ipilimumab, at or shortly before surgery. The receptor comes from an adult with non-small cell lung cancer. The V and J genes are TRBV5-1 and TRBJ2-7; no D segment can be confidently identified. The CDR3 reads CASSFILGTLEQYF. The base sequence is TGCGCCAGCAGCTTTATTCTGGGAACCCTCGAGCAGTACTTC.